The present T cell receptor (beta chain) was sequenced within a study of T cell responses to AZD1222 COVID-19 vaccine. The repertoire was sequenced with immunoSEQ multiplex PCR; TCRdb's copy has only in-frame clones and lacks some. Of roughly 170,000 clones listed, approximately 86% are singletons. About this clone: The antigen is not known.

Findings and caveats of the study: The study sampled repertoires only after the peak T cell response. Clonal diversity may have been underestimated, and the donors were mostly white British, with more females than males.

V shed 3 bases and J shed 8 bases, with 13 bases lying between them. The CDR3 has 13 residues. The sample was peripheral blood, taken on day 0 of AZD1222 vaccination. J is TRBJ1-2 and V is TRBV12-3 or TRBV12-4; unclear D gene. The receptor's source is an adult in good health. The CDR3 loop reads CASSLFEGVGYTF. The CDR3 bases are TGTGCCAGCAGTTTGTTTGAGGGCGTGGGCTACACCTTC.